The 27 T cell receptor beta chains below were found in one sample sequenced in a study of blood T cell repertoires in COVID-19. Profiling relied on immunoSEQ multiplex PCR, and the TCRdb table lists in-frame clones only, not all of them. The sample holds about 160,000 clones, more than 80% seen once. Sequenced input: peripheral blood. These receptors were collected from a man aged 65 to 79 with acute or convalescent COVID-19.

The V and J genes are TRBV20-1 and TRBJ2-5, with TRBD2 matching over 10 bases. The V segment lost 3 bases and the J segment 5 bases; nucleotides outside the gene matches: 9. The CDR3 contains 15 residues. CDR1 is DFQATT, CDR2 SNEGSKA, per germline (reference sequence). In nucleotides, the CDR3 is TGCAGTGCTAGTCCTAGCGGGGGAGAAGGGGAGACCCAGTACTTC. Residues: CSASPSGGEGETQYF.

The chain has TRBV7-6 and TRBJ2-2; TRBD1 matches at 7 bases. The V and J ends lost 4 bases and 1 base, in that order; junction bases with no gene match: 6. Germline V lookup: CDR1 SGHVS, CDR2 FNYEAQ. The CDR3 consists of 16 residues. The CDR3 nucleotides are TGTGCCAGCAGCTCAGGACAGGCGTTGAACACCGGGGAGCTGTTTTTT. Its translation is CASSSGQALNTGELFF.

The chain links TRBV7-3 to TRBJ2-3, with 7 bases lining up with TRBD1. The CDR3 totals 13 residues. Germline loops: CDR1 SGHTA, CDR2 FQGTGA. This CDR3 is CDGQDQKPHTQYF. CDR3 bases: TGTGACGGACAGGACCAGAAACCCCATACGCAGTATTTT. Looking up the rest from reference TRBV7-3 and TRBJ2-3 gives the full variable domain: GAGVSQTPSNKVTEKGKYVELRCDPISGHTALYWYRQSLGQGPEFLIYFQGTGAADDSGLPNDRFFAVRPEGSVSTLKIQRTERGDSAVYLCDGQDQKPHTQYFGPGTRLTVL.

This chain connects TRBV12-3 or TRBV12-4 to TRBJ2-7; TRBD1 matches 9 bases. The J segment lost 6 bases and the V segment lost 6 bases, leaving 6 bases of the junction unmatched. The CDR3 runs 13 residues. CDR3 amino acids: CASSSGQGGEQYF. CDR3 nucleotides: TGTGCCAGCAGCTCGGGACAGGGTGGCGAGCAGTACTTC.

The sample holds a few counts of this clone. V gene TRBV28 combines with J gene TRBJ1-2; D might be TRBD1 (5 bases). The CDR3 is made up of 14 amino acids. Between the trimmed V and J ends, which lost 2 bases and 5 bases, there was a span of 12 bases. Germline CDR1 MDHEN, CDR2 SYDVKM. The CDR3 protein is CASSLRAGPYGYTF. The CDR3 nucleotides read TGTGCCAGCAGTTTACGTGCGGGGCCGTATGGCTACACCTTC.

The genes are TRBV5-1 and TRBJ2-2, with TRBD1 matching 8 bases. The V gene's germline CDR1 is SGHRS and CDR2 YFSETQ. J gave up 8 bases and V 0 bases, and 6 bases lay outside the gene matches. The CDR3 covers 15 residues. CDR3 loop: CASSLATGVSGELFF. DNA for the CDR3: TGCGCCAGCAGCTTGGCGACAGGGGTTTCTGGGGAGCTGTTTTTT. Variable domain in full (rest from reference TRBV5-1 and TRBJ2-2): KAGVTQTPRYLIKTRGQQVTLSCSPISGHRSVSWYQQTPGQGLQFLFEYFSETQRNKGNFPGRFSGRQFSNSRSEMNVSTLELGDSALYLCASSLATGVSGELFFGEGSRLTVL.

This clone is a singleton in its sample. CDR3 sequence reads: CASSTDYYNEQFF. CDR3 sequence (DNA): TGTGCCAGCAGCACTGACTACTACAATGAGCAGTTCTTC. V usage is TRBV11-3 and J usage is TRBJ2-1; TRBD2 is a possible D gene (5 bases). The CDR3 is 13 amino acids. CDR1 is SGHNT, CDR2 YENEEA, per germline. Trimming shortened V by 5 bases and J by 3 bases, and 8 bases separated the two germline ends.

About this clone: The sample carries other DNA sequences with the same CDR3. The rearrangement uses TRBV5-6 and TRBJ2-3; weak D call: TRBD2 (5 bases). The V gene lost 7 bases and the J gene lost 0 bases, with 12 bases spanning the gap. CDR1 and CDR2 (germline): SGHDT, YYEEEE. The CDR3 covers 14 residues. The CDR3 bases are TGTGCCAGCCGCGGCGGGCCTAGCACAGATACGCAGTATTTT. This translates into CASRGGPSTDTQYF.

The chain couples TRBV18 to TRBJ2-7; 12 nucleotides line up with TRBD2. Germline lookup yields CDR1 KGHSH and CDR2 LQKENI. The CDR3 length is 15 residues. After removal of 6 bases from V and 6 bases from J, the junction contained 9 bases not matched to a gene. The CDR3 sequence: CASSLAGGLSGEQYF. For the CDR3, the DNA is TGTGCCAGCTCGCTAGCGGGAGGGCTTTCCGGCGAGCAGTACTTC.

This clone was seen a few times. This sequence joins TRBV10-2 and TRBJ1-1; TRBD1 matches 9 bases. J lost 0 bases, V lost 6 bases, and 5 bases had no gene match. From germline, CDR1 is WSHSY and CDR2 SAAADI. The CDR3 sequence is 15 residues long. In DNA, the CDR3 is TGCGCCAGCAGAGACGGGACAGGGATGAACACTGAAGCTTTCTTT. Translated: CASRDGTGMNTEAFF.

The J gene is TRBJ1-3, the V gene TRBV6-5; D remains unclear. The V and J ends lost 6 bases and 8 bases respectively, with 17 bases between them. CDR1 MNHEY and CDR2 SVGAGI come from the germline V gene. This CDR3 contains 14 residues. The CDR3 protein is CASSADGGRDTIYF. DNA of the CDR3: TGTGCCAGCAGCGCGGACGGAGGCCGGGACACCATATATTTT.

CDR3 protein: CASSYRGGGYNSPLHF. CDR3 nucleotide sequence: TGTGCCAGCAGTTACAGGGGAGGGGGATATAATTCACCCCTCCACTTT. The chain uses TRBV6-6 and TRBJ1-6, with a tentative D call TRBD1 (6 bases). The germline V and J ends were trimmed by 2 bases and 4 bases, with 12 bases remaining between them. Germline V gives CDR1 MNHNY, CDR2 SVGAGI (reference sequence). This CDR3 has 16 residues.

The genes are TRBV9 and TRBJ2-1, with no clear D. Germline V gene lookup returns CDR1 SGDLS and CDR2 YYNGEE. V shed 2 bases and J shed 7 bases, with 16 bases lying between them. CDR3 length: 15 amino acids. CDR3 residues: CASSVGGNNRNEQFF. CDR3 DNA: TGTGCCAGCAGCGTTGGCGGTAACAATCGGAATGAGCAGTTCTTC.

CDR3 DNA sequence: TGCGCCAGCAGTCACGACAGGGCTGGGCAGTACTTC. It yields the protein CASSHDRAGQYF. The genes are TRBV10-2 and TRBJ2-7; the match to TRBD1 covers 7 bases. V shed 5 bases, J shed 9 bases, and the junction held 7 bases outside the gene matches. The CDR3 is 12 residues long. Germline V gene lookup returns CDR1 WSHSY and CDR2 SAAADI.

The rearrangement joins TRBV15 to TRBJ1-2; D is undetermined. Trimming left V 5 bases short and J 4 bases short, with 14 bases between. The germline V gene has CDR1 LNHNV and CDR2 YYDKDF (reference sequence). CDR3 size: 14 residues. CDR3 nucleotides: TGTGCCACCAGCTTGGCCGGACTCCGCTATGGCTACACCTTC. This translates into CATSLAGLRYGYTF.

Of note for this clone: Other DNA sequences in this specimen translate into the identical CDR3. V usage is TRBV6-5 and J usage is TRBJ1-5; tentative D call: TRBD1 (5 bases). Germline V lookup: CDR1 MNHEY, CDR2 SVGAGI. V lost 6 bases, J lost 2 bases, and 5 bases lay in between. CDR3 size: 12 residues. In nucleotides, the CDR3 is TGTGCCAGCAGACAGGGCAATCAGCCCCAGCATTTT. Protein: CASRQGNQPQHF.

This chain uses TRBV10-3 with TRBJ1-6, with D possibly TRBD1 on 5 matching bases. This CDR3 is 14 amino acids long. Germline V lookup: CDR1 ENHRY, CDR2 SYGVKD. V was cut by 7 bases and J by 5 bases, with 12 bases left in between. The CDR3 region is CAITRDSNNSPLHF. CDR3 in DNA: TGTGCCATCACCAGAGACAGTAATAATTCACCCCTCCACTTT.

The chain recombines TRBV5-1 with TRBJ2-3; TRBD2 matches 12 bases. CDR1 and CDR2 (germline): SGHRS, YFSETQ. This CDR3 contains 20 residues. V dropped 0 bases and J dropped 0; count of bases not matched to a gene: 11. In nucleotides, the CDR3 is TGCGCCAGCAGCTTGGACCCGAGTTTGCTAGCGGGGGGGAGCACAGATACGCAGTATTTT. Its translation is CASSLDPSLLAGGSTDTQYF.

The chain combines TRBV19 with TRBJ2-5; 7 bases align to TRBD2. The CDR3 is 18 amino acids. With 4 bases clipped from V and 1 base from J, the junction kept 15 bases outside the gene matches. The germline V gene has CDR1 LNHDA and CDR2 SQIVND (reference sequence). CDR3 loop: CASSTTRDPGRFQETQYF. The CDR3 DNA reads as TGTGCCAGTAGTACAACCAGGGATCCCGGGAGGTTCCAAGAGACCCAGTACTTC.

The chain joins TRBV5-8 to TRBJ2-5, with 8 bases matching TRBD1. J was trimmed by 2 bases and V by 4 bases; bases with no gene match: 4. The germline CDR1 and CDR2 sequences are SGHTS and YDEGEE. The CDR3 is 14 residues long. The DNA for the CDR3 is TGTGCCAGCAGCCCACGACAGGGGCAAGAGACCCAGTACTTC. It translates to CASSPRQGQETQYF.

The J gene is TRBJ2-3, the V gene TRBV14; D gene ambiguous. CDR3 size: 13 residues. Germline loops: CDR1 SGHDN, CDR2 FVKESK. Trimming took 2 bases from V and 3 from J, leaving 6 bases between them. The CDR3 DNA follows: TGTGCCAGCAGCCAACAGGCGACAGATACGCAGTATTTT. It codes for CASSQQATDTQYF.

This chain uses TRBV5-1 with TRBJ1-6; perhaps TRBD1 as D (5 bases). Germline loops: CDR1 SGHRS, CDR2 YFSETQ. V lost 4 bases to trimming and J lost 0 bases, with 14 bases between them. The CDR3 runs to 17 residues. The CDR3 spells CASSAGPTSSYNSPLHF. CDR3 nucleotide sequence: TGCGCCAGCAGCGCGGGACCGACGAGCTCCTATAATTCACCCCTCCACTTT.

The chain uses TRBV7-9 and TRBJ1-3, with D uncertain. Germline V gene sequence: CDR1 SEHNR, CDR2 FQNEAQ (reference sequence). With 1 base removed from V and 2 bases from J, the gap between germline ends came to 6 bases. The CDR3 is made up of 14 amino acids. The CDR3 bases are TGTGCCAGCAGCTTAGTTGCAGCTGGAAACACCATATATTTT. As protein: CASSLVAAGNTIYF.

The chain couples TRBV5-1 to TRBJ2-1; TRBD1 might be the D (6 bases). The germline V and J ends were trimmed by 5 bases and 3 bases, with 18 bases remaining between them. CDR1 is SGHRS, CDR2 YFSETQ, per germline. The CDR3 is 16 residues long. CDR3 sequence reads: CASSLARDKNYNEQFF. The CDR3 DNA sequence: TGCGCCAGCAGTCTTGCCCGGGACAAAAACTACAATGAGCAGTTCTTC.

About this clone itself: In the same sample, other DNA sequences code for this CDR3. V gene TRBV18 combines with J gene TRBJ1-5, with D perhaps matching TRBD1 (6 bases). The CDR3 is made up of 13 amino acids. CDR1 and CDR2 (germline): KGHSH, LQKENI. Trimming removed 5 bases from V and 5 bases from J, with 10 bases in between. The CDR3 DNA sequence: TGTGCCAGCTCAGGGGGCGGCGATCAGCCCCAGCATTTT. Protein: CASSGGGDQPQHF.

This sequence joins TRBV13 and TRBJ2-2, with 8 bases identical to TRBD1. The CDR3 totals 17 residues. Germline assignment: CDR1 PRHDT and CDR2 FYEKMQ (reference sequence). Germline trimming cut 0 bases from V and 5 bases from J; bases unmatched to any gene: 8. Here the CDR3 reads CASSLGRWTGWTGELFF. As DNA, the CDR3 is TGTGCCAGCAGCTTAGGCCGTTGGACAGGGTGGACCGGGGAGCTGTTTTTT.

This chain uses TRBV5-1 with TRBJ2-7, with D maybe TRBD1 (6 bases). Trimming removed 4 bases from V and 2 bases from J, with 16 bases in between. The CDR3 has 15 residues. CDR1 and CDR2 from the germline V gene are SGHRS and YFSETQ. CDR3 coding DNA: TGCGCCAGCAGCCAGGGGACGATGAACCCCTACGAGCAGTACTTC. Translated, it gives CASSQGTMNPYEQYF. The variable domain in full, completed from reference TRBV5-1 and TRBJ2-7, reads KAGVTQTPRYLIKTRGQQVTLSCSPISGHRSVSWYQQTPGQGLQFLFEYFSETQRNKGNFPGRFSGRQFSNSRSEMNVSTLELGDSALYLCASSQGTMNPYEQYFGPGTRLTVT.